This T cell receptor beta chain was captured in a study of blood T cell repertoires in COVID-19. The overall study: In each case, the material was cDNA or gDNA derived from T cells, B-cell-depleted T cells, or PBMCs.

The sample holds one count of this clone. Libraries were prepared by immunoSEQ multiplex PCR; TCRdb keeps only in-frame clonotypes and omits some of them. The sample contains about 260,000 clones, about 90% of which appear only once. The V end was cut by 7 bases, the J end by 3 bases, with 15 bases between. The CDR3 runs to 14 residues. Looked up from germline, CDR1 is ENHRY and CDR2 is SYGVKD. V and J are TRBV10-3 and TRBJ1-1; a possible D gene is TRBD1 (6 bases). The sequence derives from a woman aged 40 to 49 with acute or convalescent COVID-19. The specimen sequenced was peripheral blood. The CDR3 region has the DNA TGTGCCATCAATCCATCCAGGGGCGACACTGAAGCTTTCTTT. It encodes CAINPSRGDTEAFF.